Given below is one T cell receptor (beta chain) in context. This record comes from a study of PD-L1 blockade in urothelial cancer. Study information: Median T cell yield per blood sample was 110,000 to 150,000 cells.

Data came from immunoSEQ multiplex PCR; TCRdb stores just in-frame clones and leaves some out. The profile shows roughly 45,000 clones, 70% to 90% of them singletons. The CDR3 totals 15 residues. CDR1 and CDR2 from the germline V gene are LNHDA and SQIVND (reference sequence). The trim removed 1 base at V and 2 bases at J, leaving 4 bases unmatched. The sequence was collected from a man in his 60s with urothelial cancer. This specimen was PBMCs, taken around atezolizumab (anti-PD-L1) treatment. The rearrangement uses TRBV19 and TRBJ1-2; 7 bases map to TRBD1. The DNA for the CDR3 is TGTGCCAGTAGTATAGGAAACAGGGGAAACTATGGCTACACCTTC. Amino acids: CASSIGNRGNYGYTF.